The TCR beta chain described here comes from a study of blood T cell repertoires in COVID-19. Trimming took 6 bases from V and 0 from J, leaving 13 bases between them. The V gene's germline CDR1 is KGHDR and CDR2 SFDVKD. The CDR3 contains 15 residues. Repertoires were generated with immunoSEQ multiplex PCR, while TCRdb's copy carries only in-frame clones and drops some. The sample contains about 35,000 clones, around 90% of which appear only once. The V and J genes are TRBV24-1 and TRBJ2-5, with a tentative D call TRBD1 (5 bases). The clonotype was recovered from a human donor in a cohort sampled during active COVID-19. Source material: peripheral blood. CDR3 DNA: TGTGCCACCAGTTACGTGAAGGGGTACCAAGAGACCCAGTACTTC. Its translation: CATSYVKGYQETQYF.